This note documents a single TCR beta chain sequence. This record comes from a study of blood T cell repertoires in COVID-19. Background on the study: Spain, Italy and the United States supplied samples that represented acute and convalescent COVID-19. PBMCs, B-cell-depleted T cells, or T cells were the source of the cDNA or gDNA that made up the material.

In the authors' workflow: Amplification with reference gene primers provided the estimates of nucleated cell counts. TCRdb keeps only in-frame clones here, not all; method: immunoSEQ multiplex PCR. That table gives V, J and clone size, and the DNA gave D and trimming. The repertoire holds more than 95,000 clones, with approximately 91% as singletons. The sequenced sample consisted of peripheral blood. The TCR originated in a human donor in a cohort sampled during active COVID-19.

The CDR3 protein is CASSQEAMGDTQYF. The CDR3 DNA follows: TGCGCCAGCAGCCAAGAAGCGATGGGAGATACGCAGTATTTT. The chain recombines TRBV4-1 with TRBJ2-3; D remains ambiguous. Germline lookup yields CDR1 MGHRA and CDR2 YSYEKL. Trimming pared 0 bases from V and 5 bases from J, leaving 9 bases between. The CDR3 runs 14 residues.